This TCR beta chain was profiled in a study of shared clonotypes between healthy human individuals. Study-wide results and limits: The naive CD4 repertoires of four donors were compared, and roughly 5% of clonotypes were shared.

The V gene's germline CDR1 is SGHNT and CDR2 YYREEE (reference sequence). Losses at the gene ends were 0 bases for V and 10 bases for J; bases not matched to a gene: 5. The CDR3 loop spans 13 amino acids. Researchers reported that CD8 memory united CD45RO+ cells with CCR7-negative CD45RA+ TemRA cells. Over several immunoSEQ plates, each subset's genomic DNA was distributed in even portions. The method was immunoSEQ multiplex PCR; TCRdb's version includes in-frame clones alone and lacks a portion of them. Among some 700,000 clones listed, 90% were seen once. About this clone: As yet, its antigen is unknown.

What was sequenced was memory CD8+ T cells from PBMCs. Stated subset: CD45RO+ cells pooled with CCR7-negative TemRA cells. This TCR came from a man between 18 and 35 years old in good health. Some clones in this sample may be carry-over from other donors' samples. J is TRBJ1-2 and V is TRBV5-4; 8 nucleotides agree with TRBD1. In DNA, the CDR3 is TGTGCCAGCAGCTTGGGGACAGGGCAGTACTACACCTTC. Translated: CASSLGTGQYYTF.